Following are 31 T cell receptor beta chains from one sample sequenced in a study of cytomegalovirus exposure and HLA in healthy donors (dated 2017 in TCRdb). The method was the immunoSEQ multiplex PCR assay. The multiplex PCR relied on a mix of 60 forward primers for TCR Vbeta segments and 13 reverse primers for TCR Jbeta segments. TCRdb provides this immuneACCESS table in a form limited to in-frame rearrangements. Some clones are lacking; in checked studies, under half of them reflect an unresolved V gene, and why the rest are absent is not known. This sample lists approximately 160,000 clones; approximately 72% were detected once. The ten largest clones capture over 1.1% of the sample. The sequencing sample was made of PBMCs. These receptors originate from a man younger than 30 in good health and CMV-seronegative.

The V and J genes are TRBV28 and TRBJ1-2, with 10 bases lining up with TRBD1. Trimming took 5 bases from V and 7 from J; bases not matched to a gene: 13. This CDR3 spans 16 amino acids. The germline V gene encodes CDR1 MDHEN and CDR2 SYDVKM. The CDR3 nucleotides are TGTGCCAGCAGTCCTGGGGGACAGGGGCGTAGAGCTGGCTACACCTTC. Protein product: CASSPGGQGRRAGYTF.

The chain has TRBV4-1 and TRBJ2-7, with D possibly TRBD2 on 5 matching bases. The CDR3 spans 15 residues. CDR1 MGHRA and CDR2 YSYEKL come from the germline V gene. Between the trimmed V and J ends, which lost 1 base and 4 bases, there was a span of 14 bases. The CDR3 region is CASSQVGAGEYEQYF. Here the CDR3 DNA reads TGCGCCAGCAGCCAAGTCGGTGCGGGTGAATACGAGCAGTACTTC.

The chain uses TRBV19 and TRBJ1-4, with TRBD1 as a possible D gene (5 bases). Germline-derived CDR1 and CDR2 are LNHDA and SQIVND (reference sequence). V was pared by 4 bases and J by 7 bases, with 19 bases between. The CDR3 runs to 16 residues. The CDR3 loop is CASSTSEGLLGEKLFF. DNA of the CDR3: TGTGCCAGTAGTACATCTGAGGGACTGCTAGGTGAAAAACTGTTTTTT.

The CDR3 DNA reads TGTGCCAGCTCACCTTCAGGGGACTATGGCTACACCTTC. Amino acid sequence: CASSPSGDYGYTF. The chain has TRBV18 and TRBJ1-2, with a possible D match to TRBD1 (6 bases). V gave up 3 bases and J gave up 3 bases, with 8 bases separating them. The CDR3 is made up of 13 amino acids. Germline CDR1 is KGHSH and CDR2 is LQKENI.

The CDR3 sequence: CASSQGGGISGANVLTF. The DNA of the CDR3 is TGCGCCAGCAGCCAAGGGGGGGGAATCTCTGGGGCCAACGTCCTGACTTTC. V gene TRBV4-3 combines with J gene TRBJ2-6, with 7 bases matching TRBD2. This CDR3 is 17 amino acids long. Germline V gene sequence: CDR1 LGHNA, CDR2 YSLEER. After removal of 1 base from V and 0 bases from J, the junction contained 3 bases not matched to a gene.

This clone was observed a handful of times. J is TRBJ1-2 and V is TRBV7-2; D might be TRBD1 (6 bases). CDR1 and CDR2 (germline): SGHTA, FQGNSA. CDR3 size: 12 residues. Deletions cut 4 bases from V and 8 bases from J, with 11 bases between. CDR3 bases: TGTGCCAGCAGCTCCACAGGGCGCGGCTACACCTTC. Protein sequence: CASSSTGRGYTF.

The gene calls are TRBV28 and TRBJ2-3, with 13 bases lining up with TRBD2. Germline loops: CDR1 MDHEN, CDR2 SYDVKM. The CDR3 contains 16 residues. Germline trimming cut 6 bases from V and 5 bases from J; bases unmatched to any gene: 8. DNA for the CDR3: TGTGCCAGCAGACCTTCCGGGACTAGCGGGAAAGATACGCAGTATTTT. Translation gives CASRPSGTSGKDTQYF.

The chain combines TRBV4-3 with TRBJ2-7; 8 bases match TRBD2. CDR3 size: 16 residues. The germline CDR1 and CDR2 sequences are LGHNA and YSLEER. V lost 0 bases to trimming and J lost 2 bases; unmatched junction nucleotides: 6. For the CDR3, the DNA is TGCGCCAGCAGCCAAGATGGTAGCGGGGAACCCTACGAGCAGTACTTC. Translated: CASSQDGSGEPYEQYF.

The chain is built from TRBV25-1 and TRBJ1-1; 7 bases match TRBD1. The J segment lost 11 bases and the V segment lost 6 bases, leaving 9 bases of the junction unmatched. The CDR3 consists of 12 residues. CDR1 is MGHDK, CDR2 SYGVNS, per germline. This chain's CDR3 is CASRRTGTEAFF. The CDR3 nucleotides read TGTGCCAGCAGGAGGACAGGCACCGAGGCTTTCTTT.

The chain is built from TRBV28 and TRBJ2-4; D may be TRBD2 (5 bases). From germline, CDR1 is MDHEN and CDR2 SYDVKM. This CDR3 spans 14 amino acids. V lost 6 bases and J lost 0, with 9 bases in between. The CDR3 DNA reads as TGTGCCAGCAGGAGAGGGCTAGCCAAAAACATTCAGTACTTC. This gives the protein CASRRGLAKNIQYF.

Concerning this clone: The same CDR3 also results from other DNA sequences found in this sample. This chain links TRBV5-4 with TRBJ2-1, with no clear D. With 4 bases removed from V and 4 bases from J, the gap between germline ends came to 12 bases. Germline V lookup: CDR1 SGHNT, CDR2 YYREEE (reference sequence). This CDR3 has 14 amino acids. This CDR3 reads CASSLASEYNEQFF. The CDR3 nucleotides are TGTGCCAGCAGCCTGGCTTCGGAGTACAATGAGCAGTTCTTC. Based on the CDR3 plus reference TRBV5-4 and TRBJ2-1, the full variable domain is ETGVTQSPTHLIKTRGQQVTLRCSSQSGHNTVSWYQQALGQGPQFIFQYYREEENGRGNFPPRFSGLQFPNYSSELNVNALELDDSALYLCASSLASEYNEQFFGPGTRLTVL.

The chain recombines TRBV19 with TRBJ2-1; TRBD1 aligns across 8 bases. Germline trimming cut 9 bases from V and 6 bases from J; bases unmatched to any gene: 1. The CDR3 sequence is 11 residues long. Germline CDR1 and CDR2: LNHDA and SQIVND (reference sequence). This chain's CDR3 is CARTGANEQFF. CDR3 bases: TGTGCCAGGACAGGGGCCAATGAGCAGTTCTTC. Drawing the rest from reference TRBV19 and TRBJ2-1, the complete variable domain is DGGITQSPKYLFRKEGQNVTLSCEQNLNHDAMYWYRQDPGQGLRLIYYSQIVNDFQKGDIAEGYSVSREKKESFPLTVTSAQKNPTAFYLCARTGANEQFFGPGTRLTVL.

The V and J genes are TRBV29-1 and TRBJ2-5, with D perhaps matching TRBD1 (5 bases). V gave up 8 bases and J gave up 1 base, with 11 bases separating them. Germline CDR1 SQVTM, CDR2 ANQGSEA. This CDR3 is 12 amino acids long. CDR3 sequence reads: CSSWGTQETQYF. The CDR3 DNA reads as TGCAGCTCTTGGGGCACCCAAGAGACCCAGTACTTC. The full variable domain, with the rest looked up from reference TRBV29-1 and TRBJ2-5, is SAVISQKPSRDICQRGTSLTIQCQVDSQVTMMFWYRQQPGQSLTLIATANQGSEATYESGFVIDKFPISRPNLTFSTLTVSNMSPEDSSIYLCSSWGTQETQYFGPGTRLLVL.

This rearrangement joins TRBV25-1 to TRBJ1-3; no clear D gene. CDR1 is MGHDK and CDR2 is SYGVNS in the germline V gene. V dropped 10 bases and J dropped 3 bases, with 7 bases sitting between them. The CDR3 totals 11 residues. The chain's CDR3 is CATVFGNTIYF. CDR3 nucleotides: TGTGCCACTGTTTTTGGAAACACCATATATTTT.

CDR3 DNA: TGTGCCATCAAGTCGGGAGGACTCACCGGGGAGCTGTTTTTT. Its protein product is CAIKSGGLTGELFF. The J gene is TRBJ2-2, the V gene TRBV10-3, with 7 bases that match TRBD2. CDR1 ENHRY and CDR2 SYGVKD come from the germline V gene. Trimming removed 7 bases from V and 4 bases from J; junction bases left unmatched: 6. This CDR3 contains 14 residues.

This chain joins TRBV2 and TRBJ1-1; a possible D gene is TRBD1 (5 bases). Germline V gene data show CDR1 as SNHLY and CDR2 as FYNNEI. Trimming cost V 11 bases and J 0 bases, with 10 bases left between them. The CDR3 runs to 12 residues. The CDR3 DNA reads TGTGCCGGAGGGACCATGAACACTGAAGCTTTCTTT. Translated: CAGGTMNTEAFF.

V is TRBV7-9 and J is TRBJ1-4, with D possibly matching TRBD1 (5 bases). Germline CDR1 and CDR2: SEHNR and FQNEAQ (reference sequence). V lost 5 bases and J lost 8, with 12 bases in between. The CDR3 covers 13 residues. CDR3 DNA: TGTGCCAGCAGCCCGGGGGGAGGCGAAAAACTGTTTTTT. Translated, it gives CASSPGGGEKLFF.

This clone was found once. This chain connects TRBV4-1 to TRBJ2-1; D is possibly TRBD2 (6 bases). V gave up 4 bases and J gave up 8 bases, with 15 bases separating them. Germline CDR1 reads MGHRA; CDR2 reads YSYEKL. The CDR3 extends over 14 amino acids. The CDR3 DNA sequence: TGCGCCAGCAGCCCTTGGGGGGTTGGCGATGAGCAGTTCTTC. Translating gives CASSPWGVGDEQFF.

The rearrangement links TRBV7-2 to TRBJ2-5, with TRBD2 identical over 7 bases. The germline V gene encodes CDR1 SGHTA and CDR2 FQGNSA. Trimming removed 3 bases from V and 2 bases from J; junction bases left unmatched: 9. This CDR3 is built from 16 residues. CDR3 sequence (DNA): TGTGCCAGCAGCTTGGTTCCGACGGGGGGACAAGAGACCCAGTACTTC. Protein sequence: CASSLVPTGGQETQYF.

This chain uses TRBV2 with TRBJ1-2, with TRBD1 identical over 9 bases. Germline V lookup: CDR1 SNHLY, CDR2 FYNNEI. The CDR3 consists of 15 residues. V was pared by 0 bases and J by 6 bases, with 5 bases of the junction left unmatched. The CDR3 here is CASSEAGQGRNGYTF. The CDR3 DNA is TGTGCCAGCAGTGAAGCGGGACAGGGTAGGAATGGCTACACCTTC.

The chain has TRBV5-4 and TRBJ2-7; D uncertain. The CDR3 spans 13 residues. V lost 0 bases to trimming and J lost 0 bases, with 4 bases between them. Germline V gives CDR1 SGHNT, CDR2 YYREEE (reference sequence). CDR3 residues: CASSLAGSYEQYF. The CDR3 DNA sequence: TGTGCCAGCAGCTTGGCAGGCTCCTACGAGCAGTACTTC. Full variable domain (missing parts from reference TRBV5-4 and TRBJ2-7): ETGVTQSPTHLIKTRGQQVTLRCSSQSGHNTVSWYQQALGQGPQFIFQYYREEENGRGNFPPRFSGLQFPNYSSELNVNALELDDSALYLCASSLAGSYEQYFGPGTRLTVT.

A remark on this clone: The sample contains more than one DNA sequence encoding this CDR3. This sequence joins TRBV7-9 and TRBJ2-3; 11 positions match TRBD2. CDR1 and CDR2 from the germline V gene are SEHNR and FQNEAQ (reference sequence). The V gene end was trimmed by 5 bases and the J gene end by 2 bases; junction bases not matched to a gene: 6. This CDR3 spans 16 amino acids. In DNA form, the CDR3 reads TGTGCCAGCAGCCCGGGACTAGCGGACTTCACAGATACGCAGTATTTT. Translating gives CASSPGLADFTDTQYF.

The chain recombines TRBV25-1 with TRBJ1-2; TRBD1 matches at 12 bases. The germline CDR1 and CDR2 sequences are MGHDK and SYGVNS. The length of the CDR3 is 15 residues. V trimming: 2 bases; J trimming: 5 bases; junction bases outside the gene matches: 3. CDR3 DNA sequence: TGTGCCAGCAGTGAAGGGACAGGGGGCGGGTATGGCTACACCTTC. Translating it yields CASSEGTGGGYGYTF.

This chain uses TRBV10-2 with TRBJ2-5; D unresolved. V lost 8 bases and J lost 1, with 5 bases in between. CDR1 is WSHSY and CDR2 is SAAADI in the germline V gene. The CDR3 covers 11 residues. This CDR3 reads CASGSQETQYF. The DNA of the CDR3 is TGCGCCAGCGGCAGCCAAGAGACCCAGTACTTC.

The CDR3 reads CASTWTSGTYNEQFF. Here the CDR3 DNA reads TGTGCCAGCACCTGGACTAGCGGGACCTACAATGAGCAGTTCTTC. The chain uses TRBV7-2 and TRBJ2-1; 12 bases fit TRBD2. Germline-derived CDR1 and CDR2 are SGHTA and FQGNSA. Germline trimming cut 7 bases from V and 2 bases from J; bases unmatched to any gene: 3. The CDR3 contains 15 residues. Combining the CDR3 with reference TRBV7-2 and TRBJ2-1 gives the whole variable domain GAGVSQSPSNKVTEKGKDVELRCDPISGHTALYWYRQSLGQGLEFLIYFQGNSAPDKSGLPSDRFSAERTGGSVSTLTIQRTQQEDSAVYLCASTWTSGTYNEQFFGPGTRLTVL.

The CDR3 DNA is TGTGCCAGCAGTTTGGGGGGGGGAAACGAGCAGTACTTC. Translating it yields CASSLGGGNEQYF. The rearrangement joins TRBV27 to TRBJ2-7, with 7 nucleotides matching TRBD2. CDR1 MNHEY and CDR2 SMNVEV come from the germline V gene (reference sequence). With V trimmed by 3 bases and J by 5 bases, 4 bases remained unmatched. The length of the CDR3 is 13 residues.

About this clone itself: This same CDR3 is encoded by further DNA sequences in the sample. For the CDR3, the DNA is TGTGCCAGCAGCCCACCCGGGACAGATACGCAGTATTTT. It codes for CASSPPGTDTQYF. The rearrangement links TRBV7-2 to TRBJ2-3; D unclear. The germline V gene encodes CDR1 SGHTA and CDR2 FQGNSA. The CDR3 extends over 13 amino acids. The V end lost 5 bases, the J end lost 3 bases, and 9 bases lay between the germline ends.

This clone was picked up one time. Here the CDR3 DNA reads TGCGCCAGCAGCCAAGTGGGGCTAGCCAAAAACATTCAGTACTTC. This codes for CASSQVGLAKNIQYF. The chain is built from TRBV4-1 and TRBJ2-4; D might be TRBD1 (5 bases). Germline V gives CDR1 MGHRA, CDR2 YSYEKL. The CDR3 covers 15 residues. Trimming removed 1 base from V and 0 bases from J, with 7 bases in between.

CDR3 nucleotides: TGTGCCAGTAGTATTTCCAGCGGGAGCATCTCCTACAATGAGCAGTTCTTC. This translates into CASSISSGSISYNEQFF. This chain connects TRBV19 to TRBJ2-1; 8 nucleotides agree with TRBD2. V shed 3 bases, J shed 0 bases, and the junction held 7 bases outside the gene matches. Germline lookup yields CDR1 LNHDA and CDR2 SQIVND (reference sequence). CDR3 length: 17 residues.

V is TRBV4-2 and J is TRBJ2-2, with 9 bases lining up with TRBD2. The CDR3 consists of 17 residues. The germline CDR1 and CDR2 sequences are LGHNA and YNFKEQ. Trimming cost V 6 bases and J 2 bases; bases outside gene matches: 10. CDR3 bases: TGTGCCAGCAGTACCGGGCGGGAGGGCGTAAACACCGGGGAGCTGTTTTTT. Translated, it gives CASSTGREGVNTGELFF.

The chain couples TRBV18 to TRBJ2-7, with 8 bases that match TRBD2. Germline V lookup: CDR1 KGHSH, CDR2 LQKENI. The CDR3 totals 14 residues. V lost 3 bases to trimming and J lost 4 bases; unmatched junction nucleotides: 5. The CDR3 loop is CASSPGGLVYEQYF. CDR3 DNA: TGTGCCAGCTCACCTGGGGGACTAGTGTACGAGCAGTACTTC.